The clone carrying this T cell receptor beta chain has a handful of counts. The antigen is not known. Trimming removed 5 bases at V and 2 bases at J, with 12 bases between. The germline CDR1 and CDR2 sequences are MNHNY and SVGAGI (reference sequence). This CDR3 contains 14 residues. This entry comes from a study of early T cells in non-severe SARS-CoV-2 infection. About the research overall: From unsorted whole blood, bulk RNA was sequenced, and the chains remained unpaired. Notes on the study in general: Private and CD4 specificities were missed by VDJdb matching, skewed to anti-spike CD8.

Unique molecular identifiers (one per individual cDNA molecule) were attached. TCRdb ran MiXCR on the 5' RACE reads and lists one entry per CDR3 protein. The table lists roughly 64,000 distinct CDR3 sequences, approximately 11% of them singletons. V and J are TRBV6-6 and TRBJ1-2, with D tentatively TRBD1 (6 bases). This specimen consisted of whole blood, obtained at baseline. The TCR sequence derives from an adult who was a healthcare worker with PCR-confirmed SARS-CoV-2 infection or an uninfected control (not recorded which). CDR3 in amino acids: CASSATGSNYGYTF. The DNA for the CDR3 is TGTGCCAGCAGTGCCACAGGGTCCAACTATGGCTACACCTTC.